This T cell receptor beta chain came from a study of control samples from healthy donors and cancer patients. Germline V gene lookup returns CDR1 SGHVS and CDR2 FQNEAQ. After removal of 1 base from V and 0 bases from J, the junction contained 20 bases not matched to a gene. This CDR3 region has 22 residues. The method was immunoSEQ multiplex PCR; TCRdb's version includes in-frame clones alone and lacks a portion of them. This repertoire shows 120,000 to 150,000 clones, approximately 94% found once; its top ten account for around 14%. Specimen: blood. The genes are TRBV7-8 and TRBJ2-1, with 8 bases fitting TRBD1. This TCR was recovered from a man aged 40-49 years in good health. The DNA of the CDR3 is TGTGCCAGCAGCTTAGGACAGCTTCAGGGGGCCTCTAACGTGTTCTCCTACAATGAGCAGTTCTTC. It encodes CASSLGQLQGASNVFSYNEQFF.